This section outlines one TCR beta chain sequence together with its context. Its target is not known. The CDR3 has 15 amino acids. Germline assignment: CDR1 SNHLY and CDR2 FYNNEI. The trim removed 1 base at V and 1 base at J, leaving 3 bases unmatched. The sample comes from a study of cytomegalovirus exposure and HLA in healthy donors. Whole-study findings and limits: The investigators catalogued 150 to 200 TCR beta chains as cytomegalovirus-associated.

Amplification used 60 Vbeta primers and 13 Jbeta primers. The protocol was immunoSEQ multiplex PCR, while the TCRdb copy is restricted to in-frame clones and leaves out a portion. The data hold roughly 80,000 clones, with roughly two thirds observed a single time. This chain joins TRBV2 and TRBJ2-7, with TRBD2 matching over 8 bases. Sequences were obtained from PBMCs. The clonotype originates from a man in his 60s in good health and CMV-seropositive. The CDR3: CASSEGAGGSYEQYF. In DNA, the CDR3 is TGTGCCAGCAGTGAAGGGGCGGGAGGTTCCTACGAGCAGTACTTC.